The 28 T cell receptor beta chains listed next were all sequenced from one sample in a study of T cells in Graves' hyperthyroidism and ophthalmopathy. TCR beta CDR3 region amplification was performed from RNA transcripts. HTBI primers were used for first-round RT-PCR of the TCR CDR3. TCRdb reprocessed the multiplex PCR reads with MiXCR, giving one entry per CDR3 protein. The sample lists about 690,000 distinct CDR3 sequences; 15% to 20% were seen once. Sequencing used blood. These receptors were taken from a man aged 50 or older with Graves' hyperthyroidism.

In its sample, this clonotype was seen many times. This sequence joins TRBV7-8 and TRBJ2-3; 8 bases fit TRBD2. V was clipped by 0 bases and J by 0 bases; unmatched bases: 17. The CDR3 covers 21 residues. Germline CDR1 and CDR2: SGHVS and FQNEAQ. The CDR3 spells CASSLARGRSGGHTSTDTQYF. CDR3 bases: TGTGCCAGCAGCTTAGCGCGAGGTCGTTCGGGAGGGCACACTAGCACAGATACGCAGTATTTT.

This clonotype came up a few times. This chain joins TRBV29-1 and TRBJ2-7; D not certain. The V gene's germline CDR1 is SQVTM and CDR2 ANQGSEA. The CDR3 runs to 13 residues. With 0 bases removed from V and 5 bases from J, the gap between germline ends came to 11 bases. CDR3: CSVEDGTNHEQYF. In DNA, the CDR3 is TGCAGCGTTGAAGATGGAACAAACCACGAGCAGTACTTC.

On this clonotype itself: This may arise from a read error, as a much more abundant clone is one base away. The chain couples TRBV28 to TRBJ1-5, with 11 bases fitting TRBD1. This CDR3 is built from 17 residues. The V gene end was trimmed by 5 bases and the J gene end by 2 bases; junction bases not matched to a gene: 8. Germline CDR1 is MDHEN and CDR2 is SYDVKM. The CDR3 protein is CASSGTGGSERNQPQHF. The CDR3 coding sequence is TGTGCCAGCAGTGGGACAGGGGGATCGGAGCGCAATCAGCCCCAGCATTTT.

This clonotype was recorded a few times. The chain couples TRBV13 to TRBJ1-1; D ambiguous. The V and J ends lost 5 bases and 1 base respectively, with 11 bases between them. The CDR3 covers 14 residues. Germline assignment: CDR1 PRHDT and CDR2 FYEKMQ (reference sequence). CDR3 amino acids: CASSPTYSNTEAFF. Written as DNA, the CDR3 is TGTGCCAGCAGCCCCACATATTCGAACACTGAAGCTTTCTTT.

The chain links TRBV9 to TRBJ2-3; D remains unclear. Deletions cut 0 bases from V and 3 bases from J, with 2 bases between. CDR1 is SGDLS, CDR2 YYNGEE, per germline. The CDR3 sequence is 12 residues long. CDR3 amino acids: CASSVETDTQYF. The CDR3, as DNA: TGTGCCAGCAGCGTAGAAACAGATACGCAGTATTTT.

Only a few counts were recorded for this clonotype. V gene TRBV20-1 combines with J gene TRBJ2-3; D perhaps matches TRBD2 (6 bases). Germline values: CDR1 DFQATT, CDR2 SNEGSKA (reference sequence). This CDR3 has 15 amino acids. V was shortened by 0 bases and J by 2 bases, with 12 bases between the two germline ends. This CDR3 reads CSARDSGGPTDTQYF. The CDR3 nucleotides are TGCAGTGCTAGAGATAGCGGAGGCCCCACAGATACGCAGTATTTT.

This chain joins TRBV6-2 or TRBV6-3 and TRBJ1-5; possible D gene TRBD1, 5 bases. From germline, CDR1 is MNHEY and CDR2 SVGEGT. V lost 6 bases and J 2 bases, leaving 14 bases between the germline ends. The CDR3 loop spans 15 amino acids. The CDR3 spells CASSQGSTGNQPQHF. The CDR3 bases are TGTGCCAGCAGCCAAGGTTCGACAGGCAATCAGCCCCAGCATTTT.

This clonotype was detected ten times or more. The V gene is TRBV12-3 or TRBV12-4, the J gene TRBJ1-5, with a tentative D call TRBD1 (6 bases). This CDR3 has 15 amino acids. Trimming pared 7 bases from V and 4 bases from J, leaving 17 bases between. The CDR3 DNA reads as TGTGCCAGCACCGTATCGGACAGCCAGAATCAGCCCCAGCATTTT. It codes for CASTVSDSQNQPQHF.

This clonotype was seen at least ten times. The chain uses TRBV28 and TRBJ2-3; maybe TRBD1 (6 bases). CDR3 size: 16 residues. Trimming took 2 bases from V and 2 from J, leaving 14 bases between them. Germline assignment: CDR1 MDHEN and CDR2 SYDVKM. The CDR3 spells CASSLTHRENTDTQYF. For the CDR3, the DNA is TGTGCCAGCAGTTTAACCCACAGGGAAAACACAGATACGCAGTATTTT.

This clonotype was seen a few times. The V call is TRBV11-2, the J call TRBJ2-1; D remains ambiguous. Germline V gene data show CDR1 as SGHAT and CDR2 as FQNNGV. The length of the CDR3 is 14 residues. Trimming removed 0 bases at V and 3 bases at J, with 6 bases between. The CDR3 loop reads CASSLDMGYNEQFF. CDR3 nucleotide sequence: TGTGCCAGCAGCTTAGATATGGGCTACAATGAGCAGTTCTTC.

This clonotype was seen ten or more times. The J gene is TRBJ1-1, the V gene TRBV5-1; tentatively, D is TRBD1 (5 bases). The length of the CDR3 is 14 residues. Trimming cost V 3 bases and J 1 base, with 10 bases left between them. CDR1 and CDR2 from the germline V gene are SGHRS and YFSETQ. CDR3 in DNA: TGCGCCAGCAGCTACGCGGGGCCGAACACTGAAGCTTTCTTT. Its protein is CASSYAGPNTEAFF.

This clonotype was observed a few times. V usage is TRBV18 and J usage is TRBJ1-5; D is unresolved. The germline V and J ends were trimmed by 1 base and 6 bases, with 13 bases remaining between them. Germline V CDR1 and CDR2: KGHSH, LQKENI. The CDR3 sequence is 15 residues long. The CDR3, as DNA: TGTGCCAGCTCACCACTCCGGCAGGAGGGTCAGCCCCAGCATTTT. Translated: CASSPLRQEGQPQHF.

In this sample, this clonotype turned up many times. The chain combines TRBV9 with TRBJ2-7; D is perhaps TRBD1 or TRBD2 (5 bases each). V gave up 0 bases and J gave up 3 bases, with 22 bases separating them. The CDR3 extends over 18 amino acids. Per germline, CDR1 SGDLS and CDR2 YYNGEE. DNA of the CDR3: TGTGCCAGCAGCGTAGGTTCTCGGGGAGACGGGACCCTCTACGAGCAGTACTTC. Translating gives CASSVGSRGDGTLYEQYF. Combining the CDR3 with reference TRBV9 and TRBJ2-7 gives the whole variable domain DSGVTQTPKHLITATGQRVTLRCSPRSGDLSVYWYQQSLDQGLQFLIQYYNGEERAKGNILERFSAQQFPDLHSELNLSSLELGDSALYFCASSVGSRGDGTLYEQYFGPGTRLTVT.

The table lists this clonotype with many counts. This chain's CDR3 is CASSSPGTGGTEAFF. In nucleotides, the CDR3 is TGTGCCAGCAGTTCCCCCGGGACAGGGGGGACTGAAGCTTTCTTT. The chain carries TRBV28 and TRBJ1-1; 11 bases are a match to TRBD1. CDR1 and CDR2 (germline): MDHEN, SYDVKM. The CDR3 has 15 residues. V was pared by 4 bases and J by 5 bases, with 6 bases of the junction left unmatched.

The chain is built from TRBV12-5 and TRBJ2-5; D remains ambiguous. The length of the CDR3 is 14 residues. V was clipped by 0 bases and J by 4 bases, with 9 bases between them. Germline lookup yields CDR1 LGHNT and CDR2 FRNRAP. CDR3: CASGLVNKAETQYF. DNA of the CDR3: TGTGCTAGTGGTTTGGTAAACAAGGCAGAGACCCAGTACTTC.

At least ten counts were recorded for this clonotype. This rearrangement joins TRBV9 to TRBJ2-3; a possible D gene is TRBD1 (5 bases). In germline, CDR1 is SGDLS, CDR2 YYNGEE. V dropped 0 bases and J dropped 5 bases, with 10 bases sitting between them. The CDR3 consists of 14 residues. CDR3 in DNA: TGTGCCAGCAGCGTAGAAGGGGCGAAAGATACGCAGTATTTT. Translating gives CASSVEGAKDTQYF.

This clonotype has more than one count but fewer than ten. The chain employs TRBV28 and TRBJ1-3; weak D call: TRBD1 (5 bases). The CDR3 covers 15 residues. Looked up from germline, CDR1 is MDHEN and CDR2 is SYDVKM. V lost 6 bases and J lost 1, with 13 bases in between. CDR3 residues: CASSSAGGSGNTIYF. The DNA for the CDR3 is TGTGCCAGCAGCTCGGCGGGGGGGTCTGGAAACACCATATATTTT.

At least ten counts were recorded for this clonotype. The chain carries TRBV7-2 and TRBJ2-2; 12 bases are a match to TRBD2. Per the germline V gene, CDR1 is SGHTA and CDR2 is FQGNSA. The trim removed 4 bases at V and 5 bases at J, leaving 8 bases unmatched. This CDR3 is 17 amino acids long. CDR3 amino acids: CASSSRLAGVVTGELFF. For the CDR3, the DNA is TGTGCCAGCAGCTCAAGACTAGCGGGAGTTGTTACCGGGGAGCTGTTTTTT.

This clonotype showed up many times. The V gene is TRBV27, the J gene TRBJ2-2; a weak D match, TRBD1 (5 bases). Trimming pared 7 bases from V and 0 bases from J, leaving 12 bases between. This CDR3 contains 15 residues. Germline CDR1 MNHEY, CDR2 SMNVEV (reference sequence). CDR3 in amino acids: CASTQGQANTGELFF. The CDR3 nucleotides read TGTGCCAGCACCCAAGGACAAGCGAACACCGGGGAGCTGTTTTTT.

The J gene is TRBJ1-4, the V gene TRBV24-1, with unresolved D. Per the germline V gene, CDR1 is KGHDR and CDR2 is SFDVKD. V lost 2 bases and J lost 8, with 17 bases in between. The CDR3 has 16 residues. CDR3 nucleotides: TGTGCCACCAGTGATTCGGGAGGGCCCCTAGAAGAAAAACTGTTTTTT. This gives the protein CATSDSGGPLEEKLFF.

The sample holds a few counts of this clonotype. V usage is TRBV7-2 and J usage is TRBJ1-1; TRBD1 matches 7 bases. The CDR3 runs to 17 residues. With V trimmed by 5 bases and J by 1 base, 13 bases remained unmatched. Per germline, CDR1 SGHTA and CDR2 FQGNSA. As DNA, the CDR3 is TGTGCCAGCAGCCCACGATTGTCCGGGACAGCGAACACTGAAGCTTTCTTT. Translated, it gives CASSPRLSGTANTEAFF.

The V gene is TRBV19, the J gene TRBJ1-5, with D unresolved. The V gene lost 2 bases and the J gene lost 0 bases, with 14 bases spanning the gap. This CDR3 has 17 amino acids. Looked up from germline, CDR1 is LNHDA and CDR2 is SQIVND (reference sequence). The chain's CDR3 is CASSIFFGGDSNQPQHF. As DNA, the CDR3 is TGTGCCAGTAGTATATTTTTCGGAGGAGATAGCAATCAGCCCCAGCATTTT. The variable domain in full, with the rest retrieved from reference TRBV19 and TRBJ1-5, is DGGITQSPKYLFRKEGQNVTLSCEQNLNHDAMYWYRQDPGQGLRLIYYSQIVNDFQKGDIAEGYSVSREKKESFPLTVTSAQKNPTAFYLCASSIFFGGDSNQPQHFGDGTRLSIL.

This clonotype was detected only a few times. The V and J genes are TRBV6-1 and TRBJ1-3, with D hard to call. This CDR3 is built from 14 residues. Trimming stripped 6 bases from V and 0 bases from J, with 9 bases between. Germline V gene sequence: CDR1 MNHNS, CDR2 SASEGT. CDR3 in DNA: TGTGCCAGCAGGGAGTATATCTCTGGAAACACCATATATTTT. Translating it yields CASREYISGNTIYF.

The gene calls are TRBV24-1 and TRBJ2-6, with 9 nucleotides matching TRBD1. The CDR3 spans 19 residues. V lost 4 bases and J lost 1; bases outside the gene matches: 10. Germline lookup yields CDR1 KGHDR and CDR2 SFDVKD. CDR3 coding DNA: TGTGCCACCAGTGACCCTTCGGGACAGGGAGATTCTGGGGCCAACGTCCTGACTTTC. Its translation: CATSDPSGQGDSGANVLTF.

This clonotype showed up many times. In nucleotides, the CDR3 is TGCGCCAGCAGTGAGTCGAAATCAGGCGATTACGAGCAGTACTTC. This codes for CASSESKSGDYEQYF. The chain couples TRBV10-1 to TRBJ2-7; D is undetermined. Trimming shortened V by 0 bases and J by 4 bases, and 13 bases separated the two germline ends. The CDR3 loop spans 15 amino acids. Germline-derived CDR1 and CDR2 are WNHNN and SYGVQD (reference sequence).

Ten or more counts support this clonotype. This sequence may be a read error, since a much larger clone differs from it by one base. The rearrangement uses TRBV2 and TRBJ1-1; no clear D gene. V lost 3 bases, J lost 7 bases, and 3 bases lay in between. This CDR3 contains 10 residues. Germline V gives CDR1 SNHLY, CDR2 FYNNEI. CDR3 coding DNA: TGTGCCAGCAGTGACTTTGAAGCTTTCTTT. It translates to CASSDFEAFF.

CDR3: CASSIERTASGAFF. The CDR3 DNA follows: TGTGCCAGTAGTATAGAAAGGACGGCCTCGGGGGCTTTCTTT. The chain carries TRBV19 and TRBJ1-1, with D unclear. V lost 0 bases to trimming and J lost 11 bases, with 16 bases between them. This CDR3 has 14 residues. In germline, CDR1 is LNHDA, CDR2 SQIVND (reference sequence).

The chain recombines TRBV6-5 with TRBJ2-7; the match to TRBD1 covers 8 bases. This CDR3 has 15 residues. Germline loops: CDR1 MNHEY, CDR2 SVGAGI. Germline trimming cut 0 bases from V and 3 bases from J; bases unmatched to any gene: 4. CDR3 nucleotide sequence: TGTGCCAGCAGTTACTCGCAGACAGGGGTCTACGAGCAGTACTTC. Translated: CASSYSQTGVYEQYF.